The next 2 T cell receptor beta chains were all read from a single sample in a study of control samples from healthy donors and cancer patients. Assay used: immunoSEQ multiplex PCR; TCRdb lists only in-frame clones, some missing. Among about 65,000 clones, approximately 90% were seen once, and the ten largest hold roughly 1.2%. Sequencing was carried out using PBMCs. Every receptor here comes from a woman in her 50s with colorectal cancer.

V usage is TRBV3-1 (or the pseudogene TRBV3-2) and J usage is TRBJ1-3, with D perhaps TRBD1 (5 bases). Trimming stripped 4 bases from V and 7 bases from J, with 11 bases between. This CDR3 region has 13 residues. Germline CDR1 is LGHDT and CDR2 is YNNKEL (reference sequence). The CDR3 loop reads CASSRAGANTIYF. Written as DNA, the CDR3 is TGTGCCAGCAGCCGGGCCGGGGCGAACACCATATATTTT.

The gene calls are TRBV5-6 and TRBJ2-3; 7 positions match TRBD2. The CDR3 consists of 18 residues. Germline CDR1 reads SGHDT; CDR2 reads YYEEEE. V shed 2 bases, J shed 5 bases, and the junction held 17 bases outside the gene matches. CDR3: CASSFLRVLGGREDTQYF. CDR3 sequence (DNA): TGTGCCAGCAGCTTTCTCAGAGTGCTGGGCGGGAGAGAAGATACGCAGTATTTT.